This TCR beta chain was recovered during a study of CD8 T cells in ankylosing spondylitis. Study outcomes and limitations: Prior work had noted some motif variants in reactive arthritis blood and synovial fluid.

The CDR3 has 18 amino acids. Germline V gives CDR1 SGHTA, CDR2 FQGTGA. After removal of 1 base from V and 6 bases from J, the junction contained 15 bases not matched to a gene. About this clonotype itself: Its antigen remains unidentified.

One entry per CDR3 protein results from TCRdb running MiXCR on the 5' RACE reads. The sample has roughly 130,000 distinct CDR3 sequences, around 7% seen once. The sample consisted of blood, either unsorted or a sorted T cell fraction (not recorded which). This sequence joins TRBV7-3 and TRBJ2-3, with 8 bases matching TRBD2. The TCR was taken from a male donor with ankylosing spondylitis or in good health (not recorded which). The DNA for the CDR3 is TGTGCCAGCAGCTTAAGTTCATCGAGCGGGAGTTCCGTTGATACGCAGTATTTT. Translation gives CASSLSSSSGSSVDTQYF. Together with reference TRBV7-3 and TRBJ2-3, the CDR3 gives the full variable domain: GAGVSQTPSNKVTEKGKYVELRCDPISGHTALYWYRQSLGQGPEFLIYFQGTGAADDSGLPNDRFFAVRPEGSVSTLKIQRTERGDSAVYLCASSLSSSSGSSVDTQYFGPGTRLTVL.